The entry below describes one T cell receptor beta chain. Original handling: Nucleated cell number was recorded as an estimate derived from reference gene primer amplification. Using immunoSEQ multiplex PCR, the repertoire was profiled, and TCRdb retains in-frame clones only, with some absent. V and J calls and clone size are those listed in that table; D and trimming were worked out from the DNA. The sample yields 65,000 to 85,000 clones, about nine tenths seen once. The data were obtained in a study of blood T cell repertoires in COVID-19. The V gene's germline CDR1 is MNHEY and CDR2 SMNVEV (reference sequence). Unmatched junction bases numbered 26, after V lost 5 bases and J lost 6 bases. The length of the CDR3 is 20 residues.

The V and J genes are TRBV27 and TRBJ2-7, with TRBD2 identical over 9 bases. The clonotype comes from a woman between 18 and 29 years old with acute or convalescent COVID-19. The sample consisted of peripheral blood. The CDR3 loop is CASSPVTGRATSGLLVEQYF. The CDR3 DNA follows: TGTGCCAGCAGTCCGGTGACAGGGCGGGCGACTAGCGGTTTACTCGTCGAGCAGTACTTC.